This T cell receptor beta chain was recorded in a study of identical twins. Findings of the study overall: In monozygotic twins, models underestimated the sharing of out-of-frame TCR alpha. Analyses based on zero insertions could be partly confounded by invariant MAIT and iNKT cells.

TCRdb reprocessed the 5' RACE reads with MiXCR, giving one entry per CDR3 protein. This sample has about 720,000 distinct CDR3 sequences, with 15% to 20% found just once. This clonotype was seen many times. Its target is unknown. V dropped 8 bases and J dropped 4; count of bases not matched to a gene: 3. The CDR3 covers 13 residues. These data also formed part of another study, on T cells expressing NK-cell markers. That paper notes: The CD3+CD56-NKG2C+ fraction of a few donors was also led by these clonotypes. HCMV specificity of expanded NKG2C+ T cell clones remained unclear.

The TCR sequence derives from a woman aged 18-29 years in good health. The source material was PBMCs. This sequence joins TRBV12-3 or TRBV12-4 and TRBJ1-2, with 11 bases aligning to TRBD1. The chain's CDR3 is CASWTGGVYGYTF. The CDR3 region has the DNA TGTGCCAGCTGGACAGGGGGCGTCTATGGCTACACCTTC.